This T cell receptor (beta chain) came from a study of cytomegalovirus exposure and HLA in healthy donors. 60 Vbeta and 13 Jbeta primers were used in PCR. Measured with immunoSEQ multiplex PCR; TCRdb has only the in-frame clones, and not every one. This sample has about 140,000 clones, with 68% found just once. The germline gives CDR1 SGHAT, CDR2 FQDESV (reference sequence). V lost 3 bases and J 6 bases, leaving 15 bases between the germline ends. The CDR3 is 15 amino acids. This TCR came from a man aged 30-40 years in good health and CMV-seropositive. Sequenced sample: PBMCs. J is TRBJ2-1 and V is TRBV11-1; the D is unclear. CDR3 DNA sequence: TGTGCCAGCAGCTTTATGAACGTACTAAGCAATGAGCAGTTCTTC. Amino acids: CASSFMNVLSNEQFF.